This T cell receptor (beta chain) was captured by sequencing in a study of T cell repertoires in cytomegalovirus infection. Study background: CMV epitopes used comprised recently identified HLA-C-restricted ones and well-studied HLA-B-restricted ones. Both CMV infection and a matching HLA type were indicated by public TCR beta signatures.

Overall study results and limits: Using cumulative public TCR beta family frequency, the authors identified those who carried CMV together with the relevant HLA. CMV-specific TCR beta clonotypes restricted by HLA-C were the ones dominating the ex vivo response.

J gave up 5 bases and V 1 base, and 7 bases lay outside the gene matches. Germline loops: CDR1 MGHRA, CDR2 YSYEKL. This CDR3 is built from 15 residues. TCRdb itself ran the reads through MiXCR, one entry per CDR3 protein. The sample has about 700,000 distinct CDR3 sequences, roughly 33% seen once. A note on this clonotype: Its antigen is unknown.

The receptor was isolated from a human donor in good health (CMV status not recorded). Some clones in this sample may be carry-over from other donors' samples. The source was cultured PBMCs, collected from culture after CMV antigen stimulation. The rearrangement uses TRBV4-1 and TRBJ1-2; 7 bases fit TRBD1. For the CDR3, the DNA is TGCGCCAGCAGCCAAGTGCACGGGACAGCATATGGCTACACCTTC. Translated, it gives CASSQVHGTAYGYTF.